A single count supports the clone carrying this T cell receptor beta chain. The antigen is not known. The sample is drawn from a study of post-analysis software for immune sequencing data. Study-level information: Relapsing-remitting, secondary progressive and progressive-relapsing courses of multiple sclerosis were included.

TCR beta libraries were prepared from cDNA with unique molecular identifiers. TCRdb passed the PCR reads through MiXCR, listing each CDR3 protein once. This table has more than 450,000 distinct CDR3 sequences, around a third appearing once. V lost 8 bases to trimming and J lost 0 bases, with 7 bases between them. Germline V gives CDR1 SQVTM, CDR2 ANQGSEA. The CDR3 loop spans 12 amino acids. General study results and limits: There was significantly lower normalized Chao1 diversity in multiple sclerosis patients than in controls. Several TRBV segments were more frequent in patients than controls; TRBV5-6, TRBV5-1 and TRBV20-1 belonged to this group. Strong co-clustering by F measure was evident for samples that had been prepared in the same batch.

J is TRBJ2-2 and V is TRBV29-1; D not resolved. Sequenced material: blood. This TCR came from a girl aged 2 to 17 with multiple sclerosis. In nucleotides, the CDR3 is TGCAGCTCACGCTCGAACACCGGGGAGCTGTTTTTT. Translating it yields CSSRSNTGELFF.